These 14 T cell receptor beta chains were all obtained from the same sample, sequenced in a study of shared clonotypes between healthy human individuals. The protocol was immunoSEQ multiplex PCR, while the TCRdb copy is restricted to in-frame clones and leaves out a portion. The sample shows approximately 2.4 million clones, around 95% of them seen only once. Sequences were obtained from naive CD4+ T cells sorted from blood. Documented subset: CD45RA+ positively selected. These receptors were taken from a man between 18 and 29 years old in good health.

In DNA form, the CDR3 reads TGTGCCAGCAGGGCTGGTGGGGGGACCTACGAGCAGTACTTC. Translating it yields CASRAGGGTYEQYF. The rearrangement links TRBV2 to TRBJ2-7, with D maybe TRBD2 (6 bases). This CDR3 is built from 14 residues. Germline CDR1 and CDR2: SNHLY and FYNNEI. Trimming took 6 bases from V and 2 from J, leaving 14 bases between them.

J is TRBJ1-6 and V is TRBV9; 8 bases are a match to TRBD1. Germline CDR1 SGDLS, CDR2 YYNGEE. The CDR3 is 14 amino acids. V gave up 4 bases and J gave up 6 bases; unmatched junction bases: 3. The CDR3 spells CASSWTGSNSPLHF. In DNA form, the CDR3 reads TGTGCCAGCAGCTGGACAGGGTCTAATTCACCCCTCCACTTT.

The CDR3 spells CASTRDRERDTQYF. The CDR3 DNA reads TGTGCCAGCACCCGGGACAGGGAAAGAGATACGCAGTATTTT. V gene TRBV6-1 combines with J gene TRBJ2-3, with TRBD1 matching over 9 bases. J gave up 5 bases and V 7 bases, and 7 bases lay outside the gene matches. CDR3 length: 14 residues. From germline, CDR1 is MNHNS and CDR2 SASEGT.

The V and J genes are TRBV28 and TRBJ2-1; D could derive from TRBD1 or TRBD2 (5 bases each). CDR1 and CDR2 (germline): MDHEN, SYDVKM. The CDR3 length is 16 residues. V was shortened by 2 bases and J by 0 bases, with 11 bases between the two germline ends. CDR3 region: CASSLGGPGSYNEQFF. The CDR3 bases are TGTGCCAGCAGTTTAGGGGGTCCAGGCTCCTACAATGAGCAGTTCTTC. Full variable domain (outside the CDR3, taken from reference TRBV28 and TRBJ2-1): DVKVTQSSRYLVKRTGEKVFLECVQDMDHENMFWYRQDPGLGLRLIYFSYDVKMKEKGDIPEGYSVSREKKERFSLILESASTNQTSMYLCASSLGGPGSYNEQFFGPGTRLTVL.

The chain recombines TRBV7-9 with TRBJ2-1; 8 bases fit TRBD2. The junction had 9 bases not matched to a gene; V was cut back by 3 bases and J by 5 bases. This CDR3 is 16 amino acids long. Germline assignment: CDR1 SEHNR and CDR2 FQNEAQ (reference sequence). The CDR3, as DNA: TGTGCCAGCAGCTTTTTATCCAGCGGGAGCCACAATGAGCAGTTCTTC. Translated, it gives CASSFLSSGSHNEQFF.

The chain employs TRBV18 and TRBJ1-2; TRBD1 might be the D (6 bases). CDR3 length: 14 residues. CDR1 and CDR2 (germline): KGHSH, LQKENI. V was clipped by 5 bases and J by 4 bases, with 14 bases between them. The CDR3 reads CASSKSGTLYGYTF. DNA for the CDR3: TGTGCCAGCTCAAAGTCCGGGACACTCTATGGCTACACCTTC.

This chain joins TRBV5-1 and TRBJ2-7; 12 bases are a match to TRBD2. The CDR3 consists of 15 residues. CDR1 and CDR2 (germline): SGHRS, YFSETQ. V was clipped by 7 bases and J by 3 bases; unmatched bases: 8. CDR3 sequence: CASRRTSGKVYEQYF. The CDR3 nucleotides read TGCGCCAGCCGAAGGACTAGCGGGAAAGTCTACGAGCAGTACTTC.

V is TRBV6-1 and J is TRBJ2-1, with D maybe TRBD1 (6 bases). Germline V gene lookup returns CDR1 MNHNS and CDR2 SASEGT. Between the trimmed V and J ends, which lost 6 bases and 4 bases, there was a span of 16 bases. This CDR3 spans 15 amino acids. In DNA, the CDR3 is TGTGCCAGCAGGAGGACAGAGAAACCTTACAATGAGCAGTTCTTC. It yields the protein CASRRTEKPYNEQFF.

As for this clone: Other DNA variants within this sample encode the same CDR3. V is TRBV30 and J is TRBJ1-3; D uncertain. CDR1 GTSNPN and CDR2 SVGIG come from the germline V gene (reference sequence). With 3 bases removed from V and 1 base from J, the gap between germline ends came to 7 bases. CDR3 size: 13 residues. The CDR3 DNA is TGTGCCTGGAGCTCGGGTTCTGGAAACACCATATATTTT. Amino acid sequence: CAWSSGSGNTIYF.

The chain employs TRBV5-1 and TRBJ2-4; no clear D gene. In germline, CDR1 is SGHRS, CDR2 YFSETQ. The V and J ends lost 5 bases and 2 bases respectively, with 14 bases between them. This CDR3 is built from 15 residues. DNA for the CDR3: TGCGCCAGCAGTCGAACTTCGGGTTCCAAAAACATTCAGTACTTC. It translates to CASSRTSGSKNIQYF.

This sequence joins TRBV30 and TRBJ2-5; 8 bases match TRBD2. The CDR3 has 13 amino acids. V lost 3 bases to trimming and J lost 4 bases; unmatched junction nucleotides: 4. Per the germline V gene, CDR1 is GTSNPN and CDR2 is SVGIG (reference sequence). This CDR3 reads CAWRLAGRETQYF. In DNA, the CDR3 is TGTGCCTGGAGGCTAGCGGGCCGAGAGACCCAGTACTTC.

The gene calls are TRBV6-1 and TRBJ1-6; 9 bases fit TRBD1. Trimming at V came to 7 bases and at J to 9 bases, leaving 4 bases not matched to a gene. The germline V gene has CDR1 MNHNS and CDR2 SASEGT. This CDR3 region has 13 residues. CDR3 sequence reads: CASNRGLSSPLHF. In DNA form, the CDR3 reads TGTGCCAGCAACAGGGGGCTAAGTTCACCCCTCCACTTT.

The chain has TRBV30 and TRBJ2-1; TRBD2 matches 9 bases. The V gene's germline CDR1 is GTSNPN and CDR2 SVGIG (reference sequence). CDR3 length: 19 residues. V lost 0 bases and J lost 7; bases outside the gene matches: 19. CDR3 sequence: CAWSVGLAGYIFIGNEQFF. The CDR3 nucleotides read TGTGCCTGGAGTGTAGGGCTAGCGGGGTATATATTTATCGGTAATGAGCAGTTCTTC.

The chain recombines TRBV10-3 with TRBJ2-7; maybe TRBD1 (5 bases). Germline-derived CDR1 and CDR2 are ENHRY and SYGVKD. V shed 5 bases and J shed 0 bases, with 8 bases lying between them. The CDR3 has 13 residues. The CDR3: CAISPTGSYEQYF. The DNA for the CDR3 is TGTGCCATCAGTCCCACAGGCTCCTACGAGCAGTACTTC.